This T cell receptor (beta chain) was identified during a study of blood T cell repertoires in COVID-19. CDR1 is LGHDT, CDR2 YNNKEL, per germline (reference sequence). V lost 6 bases to trimming and J lost 8 bases; unmatched junction nucleotides: 6. The CDR3 has 15 amino acids. In the authors' methods: Reference gene primer amplification gave nucleated cell count estimates. Profiled with immunoSEQ multiplex PCR; TCRdb holds only in-frame clones, not every one. V and J calls and clone size are as listed in that table; D and trimming were resolved from the DNA. The sample holds about 280,000 clones, approximately 88% seen once. Those enrolled, adults aged 18 to 89 years, came from under 25 US areas.

V usage is TRBV3-1 (or the pseudogene TRBV3-2) and J usage is TRBJ2-1, with 14 nucleotides matching TRBD2. The sequence was obtained from a woman aged 40-49 years who had recovered from COVID-19. Sequencing was carried out using PBMCs or T cells enriched from blood (not recorded which). The CDR3 sequence: CASRRLAGGVYEQFF. CDR3 nucleotide sequence: TGTGCCAGCAGACGACTAGCGGGAGGGGTTTATGAGCAGTTCTTC.